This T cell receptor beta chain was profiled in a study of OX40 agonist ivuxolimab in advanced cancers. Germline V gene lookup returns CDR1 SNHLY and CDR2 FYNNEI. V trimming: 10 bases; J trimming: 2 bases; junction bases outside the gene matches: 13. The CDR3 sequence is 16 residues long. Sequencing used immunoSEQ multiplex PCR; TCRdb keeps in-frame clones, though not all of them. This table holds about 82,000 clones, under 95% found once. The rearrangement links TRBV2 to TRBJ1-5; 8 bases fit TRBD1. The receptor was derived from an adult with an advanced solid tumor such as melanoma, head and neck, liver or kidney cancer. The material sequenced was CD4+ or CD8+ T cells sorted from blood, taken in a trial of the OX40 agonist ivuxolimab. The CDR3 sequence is CATRQGTMSGNQPQHF. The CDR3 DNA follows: TGTGCCACACGACAGGGGACCATGTCTGGCAATCAGCCCCAGCATTTT.